This T cell receptor (beta chain) originates from a study of T cells in Graves' hyperthyroidism and ophthalmopathy. About the research overall: Peripheral blood was drawn at first diagnosis, prior to all treatment.

Using RNA transcripts as the source, TCR beta CDR3 regions were amplified. HTBI primers drove first-round RT-PCR of the TCR CDR3. TCRdb ran MiXCR on the multiplex PCR reads and lists one entry per CDR3 protein. The data show 480,000 or so distinct CDR3 sequences, roughly 14% seen once. The germline V gene encodes CDR1 SQVTM and CDR2 ANQGSEA. V lost 4 bases and J lost 2; bases outside the gene matches: 5. CDR3 length: 14 amino acids. Aged 18 to 65, the patients had hyperthyroidism that was newly diagnosed and had lasted under 2 months. It was roughly 10 ml of fresh peripheral blood that supplied the PBMCs. Study-level results: Ophthalmopathy prediction by the model preceded onset by a median about 6 months.

This clonotype was seen at least ten times. Its antigen is undetermined. This chain connects TRBV29-1 to TRBJ1-5; 7 positions agree with TRBD1. Sequenced input: blood. This receptor was taken from a woman aged 18-29 years with Graves' hyperthyroidism. The CDR3 reads CSVVVGQGNQPQHF. The CDR3 nucleotides read TGCAGCGTTGTTGTCGGACAGGGCAATCAGCCCCAGCATTTT.